One and the same sample provided the 2 T cell receptor beta chains below, sequenced in a study of blood T cell repertoires in COVID-19. Data came from immunoSEQ multiplex PCR; TCRdb stores just in-frame clones and leaves some out. The repertoire holds under 200,000 clones, with 86% as singletons. Sequenced sample: peripheral blood. Every receptor here comes from an older man with acute or convalescent COVID-19.

The chain joins TRBV28 to TRBJ2-2; TRBD1 is a possible D gene (7 bases). The CDR3 runs to 14 residues. The germline CDR1 and CDR2 sequences are MDHEN and SYDVKM. The ends were cut back, 4 bases at V and 7 bases at J, with 13 bases in the middle. The CDR3 protein is CASSSGGRIGELFF. The CDR3 DNA is TGTGCCAGCAGTTCAGGGGGGCGGATCGGGGAGCTGTTTTTT.

The chain combines TRBV5-1 with TRBJ2-1; no clear D gene. The CDR3 sequence is 15 residues long. Per germline, CDR1 SGHRS and CDR2 YFSETQ. V was shortened by 0 bases and J by 0 bases, with 7 bases between the two germline ends. The CDR3 DNA is TGCGCCAGCAGCTTGGAAGATAGCTCCTACAATGAGCAGTTCTTC. Protein sequence: CASSLEDSSYNEQFF.